These T cell receptor beta chains were read from a single sample in a study of persistence of HIV-infected CD4 T cells. These receptors are not linked to any known antigen. Repertoires were generated with immunoSEQ multiplex PCR, while TCRdb's copy carries only in-frame clones and drops some. Of 40,000 to 60,000 clones listed, 85% to 90% are singletons. The sample consisted of CD4+ T cells sorted from PBMCs after approximately 19-hour stimulation, taken from a patient who received antiretroviral therapy. The receptors were sampled from an adult woman with HIV who was CMV-seropositive. The CDR3 runs from the conserved cysteine through the conserved F or W. A D gene is named only where the DNA matches it firmly. A row's size may be missing; if present it is once, few, many or a size class.

d_gene: -; j_gene: TRBJ1-4; v_gene: TRBV5-4; abundance: -; CDR3aa: CASSPRPVGATNEKLFF; CDR3nt: TGTGCCAGCAGCCCCAGACCGGTTGGCGCAACTAATGAAAAACTGTTTTTT
d_gene: -; j_gene: TRBJ1-5; v_gene: TRBV25-1; abundance: -; CDR3aa: CASSANQPQHF; CDR3nt: TGTGCCAGCAGTGCCAATCAGCCCCAGCATTTT
d_gene: TRBD1; j_gene: TRBJ1-1; v_gene: TRBV9; abundance: -; CDR3aa: CASSVGQGQGTEAFF; CDR3nt: TGTGCCAGCAGCGTAGGACAGGGTCAGGGCACTGAAGCTTTCTTT
d_gene: -; j_gene: TRBJ1-2; v_gene: TRBV18; abundance: -; CDR3aa: CASSPGQGANYGYTF; CDR3nt: TGTGCCAGCTCACCTGGGCAGGGAGCTAACTATGGCTACACCTTC
d_gene: TRBD1; j_gene: TRBJ1-3; v_gene: TRBV7-2; abundance: once; CDR3aa: CASSLVDRVGNTIYF; CDR3nt: TGTGCCAGCAGCTTAGTTGACAGGGTAGGAAACACCATATATTTT
d_gene: -; j_gene: TRBJ1-2; v_gene: TRBV5-6; abundance: -; CDR3aa: CASSIGAGGYTF; CDR3nt: TGTGCCAGCAGCATAGGGGCGGGTGGCTACACCTTC
d_gene: TRBD1; j_gene: TRBJ2-4; v_gene: TRBV6-4; abundance: -; CDR3aa: CASSPDRASNIQYF; CDR3nt: TGTGCCAGCAGTCCTGACAGGGCTTCAAACATTCAGTACTTC
d_gene: -; j_gene: TRBJ1-4; v_gene: TRBV2; abundance: -; CDR3aa: CASTDTGATNEKLFF; CDR3nt: TGTGCCAGCACCGATACAGGAGCCACTAATGAAAAACTGTTTTTT
d_gene: -; j_gene: TRBJ1-1; v_gene: TRBV3-1/TRBV3-2; abundance: -; CDR3aa: CASSQDRTSAEAFF; CDR3nt: TGTGCCAGCAGCCAAGATCGGACGTCCGCTGAAGCTTTCTTT
d_gene: -; j_gene: TRBJ1-3; v_gene: TRBV18; abundance: -; CDR3aa: CASSPLTAFSGNTIYF; CDR3nt: TGTGCCAGCTCTCCCTTGACAGCCTTCTCTGGAAACACCATATATTTT
d_gene: TRBD1; j_gene: TRBJ1-4; v_gene: TRBV5-1; abundance: -; CDR3aa: CASSSGQGLGEKLFF; CDR3nt: TGCGCCAGCAGTTCCGGACAGGGCTTGGGTGAAAAACTGTTTTTT
d_gene: TRBD2; j_gene: TRBJ2-7; v_gene: TRBV5-1; abundance: -; CDR3aa: CASRGRAGGNYEQYF; CDR3nt: TGCGCCAGCAGAGGACGAGCGGGAGGTAACTACGAGCAGTACTTC
d_gene: TRBD2; j_gene: TRBJ2-7; v_gene: TRBV7-2; abundance: -; CDR3aa: CASSLDEAGGEEQYF; CDR3nt: TGTGCCAGCAGCTTAGACGAGGCGGGGGGGGAAGAGCAGTACTTC
d_gene: -; j_gene: TRBJ1-2; v_gene: TRBV2; abundance: -; CDR3aa: CASSQTGPYGYTF; CDR3nt: TGTGCCAGCAGTCAAACAGGGCCCTATGGCTACACCTTC